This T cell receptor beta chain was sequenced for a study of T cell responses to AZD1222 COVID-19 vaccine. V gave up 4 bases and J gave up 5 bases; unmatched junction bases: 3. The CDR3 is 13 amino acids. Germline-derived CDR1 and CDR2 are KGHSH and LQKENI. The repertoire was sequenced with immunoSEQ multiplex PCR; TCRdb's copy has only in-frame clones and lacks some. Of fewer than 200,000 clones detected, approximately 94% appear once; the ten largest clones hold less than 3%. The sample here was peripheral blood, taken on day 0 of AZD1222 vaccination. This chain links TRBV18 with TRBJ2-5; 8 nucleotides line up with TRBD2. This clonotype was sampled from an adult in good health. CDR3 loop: CASSRSGSETQYF. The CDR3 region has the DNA TGTGCCAGCTCACGCAGCGGGAGCGAGACCCAGTACTTC.